These 30 T cell receptor beta chains originate from one sample sequenced in a study of blood T cell repertoires in COVID-19. Only in-frame clones appear in the TCRdb table, and some are missing; sequencing was by immunoSEQ multiplex PCR. The sample consists of roughly 150,000 clones, 60% to 85% of them appearing once. Sequencing was performed on peripheral blood. The origin of the receptors is a man in his sixties with acute or convalescent COVID-19.

The J gene is TRBJ1-2, the V gene TRBV4-1; 8 positions agree with TRBD1. Losses at the gene ends were 3 bases for V and 2 bases for J; bases not matched to a gene: 5. The CDR3 loop spans 15 amino acids. From germline, CDR1 is MGHRA and CDR2 YSYEKL. In DNA, the CDR3 is TGCGCCAGCAGCCAGCGACAGGGGACAAACTATGGCTACACCTTC. Its protein product is CASSQRQGTNYGYTF.

This clone was seen just once. V usage is TRBV7-2 and J usage is TRBJ2-1; the match to TRBD2 covers 11 bases. With 5 bases clipped from V and 9 bases from J, the junction kept 9 bases outside the gene matches. Germline CDR1 SGHTA, CDR2 FQGNSA. The CDR3 contains 15 residues. The DNA of the CDR3 is TGTGCCAGCAGCCCCGGGATAGCGGGGGGGCCTGAGCAGTTCTTC. Its protein is CASSPGIAGGPEQFF.

The genes are TRBV5-1 and TRBJ1-1, with TRBD1 matching over 7 bases. There are 14 residues in the CDR3. Germline lookup yields CDR1 SGHRS and CDR2 YFSETQ. With V trimmed by 3 bases and J by 3 bases, 5 bases remained unmatched. The DNA for the CDR3 is TGCGCCAGCAGCTGGGGACAGAGTGACACTGAAGCTTTCTTT. As protein: CASSWGQSDTEAFF. Filled out from reference TRBV5-1 and TRBJ1-1, the complete variable domain reads KAGVTQTPRYLIKTRGQQVTLSCSPISGHRSVSWYQQTPGQGLQFLFEYFSETQRNKGNFPGRFSGRQFSNSRSEMNVSTLELGDSALYLCASSWGQSDTEAFFGQGTRLTVV.

This clone was counted only a few times. The genes are TRBV19 and TRBJ2-2; a weak D match, TRBD1 (5 bases). Looked up from germline, CDR1 is LNHDA and CDR2 is SQIVND (reference sequence). V was cut by 0 bases and J by 4 bases, with 9 bases left in between. CDR3 length: 15 residues. The CDR3 bases are TGTGCCAGTAGTATAGATGGGGCGACCACCGGGGAGCTGTTTTTT. Its translation is CASSIDGATTGELFF. Drawing the rest from reference TRBV19 and TRBJ2-2, the complete variable domain is DGGITQSPKYLFRKEGQNVTLSCEQNLNHDAMYWYRQDPGQGLRLIYYSQIVNDFQKGDIAEGYSVSREKKESFPLTVTSAQKNPTAFYLCASSIDGATTGELFFGEGSRLTVL.

The chain joins TRBV6-5 to TRBJ2-7; no definite D call. Germline V lookup: CDR1 MNHEY, CDR2 SVGAGI. The CDR3 is 11 residues long. V was pared by 6 bases and J by 1 base, with 4 bases between. The CDR3 sequence: CASSRSYEQYF. In DNA form, the CDR3 reads TGTGCCAGCAGCAGATCCTACGAGCAGTACTTC.

The V call is TRBV29-1, the J call TRBJ1-1; 10 positions match TRBD1. Germline CDR1 SQVTM, CDR2 ANQGSEA. The CDR3 is made up of 13 amino acids. The J segment lost 4 bases and the V segment lost 7 bases, leaving 6 bases of the junction unmatched. This chain's CDR3 is CSGRDRGVTEAFF. The CDR3 DNA reads as TGCAGCGGCCGGGACAGGGGTGTCACTGAAGCTTTCTTT.

V usage is TRBV14 and J usage is TRBJ2-7; maybe TRBD1 (6 bases). The CDR3 has 14 amino acids. CDR1 SGHDN and CDR2 FVKESK come from the germline V gene. The germline V and J ends were trimmed by 5 bases and 5 bases, with 16 bases remaining between them. The CDR3 reads CASSELYREDEQYF. CDR3 bases: TGTGCCAGCAGCGAATTATACAGGGAAGACGAGCAGTACTTC.

The chain employs TRBV14 and TRBJ2-3; D might be TRBD1 (6 bases). This CDR3 comprises 14 residues. CDR1 is SGHDN and CDR2 is FVKESK in the germline V gene. Trimming shortened V by 3 bases and J by 2 bases, and 9 bases separated the two germline ends. The CDR3 region has the DNA TGTGCCAGCAGCCAGGACAGTTACACAGATACGCAGTATTTT. It codes for CASSQDSYTDTQYF.

The chain recombines TRBV2 with TRBJ2-7; weak D call: TRBD2 (7 bases). From germline, CDR1 is SNHLY and CDR2 FYNNEI. The CDR3 is made up of 14 amino acids. With 9 bases removed from V and 0 bases from J, the gap between germline ends came to 15 bases. The CDR3 nucleotides are TGTGCCAGGGGGGGGCCCGGGAGCTCCTACGAGCAGTACTTC. As protein: CARGGPGSSYEQYF.

The J gene is TRBJ1-5, the V gene TRBV9, with 8 nucleotides matching TRBD1. After removal of 0 bases from V and 7 bases from J, the junction contained 3 bases not matched to a gene. CDR3 length: 14 residues. Germline CDR1 reads SGDLS; CDR2 reads YYNGEE. DNA for the CDR3: TGTGCCAGCAGCGTAGAGCCAGGGGGCCAGCCCCAGCATTTT. This encodes CASSVEPGGQPQHF.

This rearrangement joins TRBV19 to TRBJ1-5; 8 nucleotides agree with TRBD1. The junction had 4 bases not matched to a gene; V was cut back by 6 bases and J by 6 bases. Germline values: CDR1 LNHDA, CDR2 SQIVND (reference sequence). This CDR3 has 13 residues. This CDR3 is CASSSQGGQPQHF. The CDR3 DNA follows: TGTGCCAGTAGCTCACAGGGGGGTCAGCCCCAGCATTTT.

This clone was counted between two and nine times. The V gene is TRBV5-4, the J gene TRBJ1-2; a weak D match, TRBD1 (6 bases). The CDR3 has 13 amino acids. Germline V lookup: CDR1 SGHNT, CDR2 YYREEE (reference sequence). The V end was cut by 1 base, the J end by 8 bases, with 12 bases between. CDR3 loop: CASSLTGRGGYTF. CDR3 bases: TGTGCCAGCAGCTTGACTGGCAGGGGAGGCTACACCTTC.

The rearrangement links TRBV6-5 to TRBJ1-3; 7 nucleotides agree with TRBD1. V was clipped by 4 bases and J by 3 bases; unmatched bases: 9. Germline-derived CDR1 and CDR2 are MNHEY and SVGAGI. This CDR3 has 16 residues. CDR3 coding DNA: TGTGCCAGCAGTTCCGGGACAGACGGGTTTGGAAACACCATATATTTT. This translates into CASSSGTDGFGNTIYF.

The chain links TRBV6-2 or TRBV6-3 to TRBJ2-1; D call uncertain. The CDR3 length is 14 residues. Germline loops: CDR1 MNHEY, CDR2 SVGEGT. V dropped 2 bases and J dropped 4 bases, with 9 bases sitting between them. The CDR3 nucleotides read TGTGCCAGCAGTTACCGGTCCCCGTACAATGAGCAGTTCTTC. This translates into CASSYRSPYNEQFF.

The CDR3 sequence is CASSPEGSYGYTF. As DNA, the CDR3 is TGTGCCAGCTCACCAGAGGGCAGCTATGGCTACACCTTC. The V and J genes are TRBV18 and TRBJ1-2; D is unresolved. Germline assignment: CDR1 KGHSH and CDR2 LQKENI. With 2 bases removed from V and 4 bases from J, the gap between germline ends came to 8 bases. The CDR3 contains 13 residues. Full variable domain (rest looked up from reference TRBV18 and TRBJ1-2): NAGVMQNPRHLVRRRGQEARLRCSPMKGHSHVYWYRQLPEEGLKFMVYLQKENIIDESGMPKERFSAEFPKEGPSILRIQQVVRGDSAAYFCASSPEGSYGYTFGSGTRLTVV.

The rearrangement uses TRBV5-4 and TRBJ1-3; TRBD1 might be the D (5 bases). The CDR3 sequence is 16 residues long. The germline V and J ends were trimmed by 2 bases and 2 bases, with 14 bases remaining between them. Germline lookup yields CDR1 SGHNT and CDR2 YYREEE (reference sequence). This CDR3 reads CASSFGTLTAGNTIYF. In DNA form, the CDR3 reads TGTGCCAGCAGCTTTGGGACTTTGACAGCTGGAAACACCATATATTTT.

This clone has just a few counts. This chain links TRBV2 with TRBJ1-4; 12 bases line up with TRBD1. The V gene's germline CDR1 is SNHLY and CDR2 FYNNEI. The CDR3 runs to 16 residues. The V and J ends lost 7 bases and 6 bases, in that order; junction bases with no gene match: 9. The CDR3 loop reads CASTAGTGGIYEKLFF. CDR3 coding DNA: TGTGCCAGCACCGCCGGGACAGGGGGCATATATGAAAAACTGTTTTTT.

The chain recombines TRBV18 with TRBJ2-7; D possibly corresponds to TRBD2 (5 bases). Germline values: CDR1 KGHSH, CDR2 LQKENI. This CDR3 spans 15 amino acids. V shed 0 bases and J shed 2 bases, with 11 bases lying between them. CDR3 residues: CASSPPAGKAYEQYF. CDR3 sequence (DNA): TGTGCCAGCTCACCACCGGCCGGGAAAGCCTACGAGCAGTACTTC.

The chain carries TRBV3-1 (or the pseudogene TRBV3-2) and TRBJ1-5, with D tentatively TRBD1 (5 bases). V was cut by 3 bases and J by 7 bases, with 10 bases left in between. The germline V gene has CDR1 LGHDT and CDR2 YNNKEL (reference sequence). The CDR3 contains 13 residues. CDR3 in DNA: TGTGCCAGCAGCCAGAGGGGAGGACAGCCCCAGCATTTT. It specifies CASSQRGGQPQHF.

The chain has TRBV5-6 and TRBJ1-6; tentative D call: TRBD1 (5 bases). Germline-derived CDR1 and CDR2 are SGHDT and YYEEEE. V was shortened by 4 bases and J by 8 bases, with 13 bases between the two germline ends. This CDR3 has 14 amino acids. The CDR3 DNA sequence: TGTGCCAGCAGCCTTATGGGGGGAGATTCACCCCTCCACTTT. The encoded protein is CASSLMGGDSPLHF.

The V gene is TRBV20-1, the J gene TRBJ2-1; TRBD1 might be the D (5 bases). The V end lost 6 bases, the J end lost 9 bases, and 12 bases lay between the germline ends. Per germline, CDR1 DFQATT and CDR2 SNEGSKA (reference sequence). CDR3 length: 11 residues. The DNA for the CDR3 is TGCAGTGCCCCCAGGGTGTTTGAGCAGTTCTTC. Protein: CSAPRVFEQFF.

This rearrangement joins TRBV15 to TRBJ1-5, with 8 bases that match TRBD1. This CDR3 has 15 amino acids. Germline V gene lookup returns CDR1 LNHNV and CDR2 YYDKDF (reference sequence). V shed 0 bases and J 6 bases; nucleotides not matched to a gene: 4. CDR3 nucleotide sequence: TGTGCCACCAGCAGAGATCAGGGGGCGAGTCAGCCCCAGCATTTT. Its protein is CATSRDQGASQPQHF.

This chain links TRBV10-3 with TRBJ2-7, with D possibly being TRBD1 (5 bases). Per germline, CDR1 ENHRY and CDR2 SYGVKD. The CDR3 has 14 residues. V was shortened by 3 bases and J by 3 bases, with 12 bases between the two germline ends. For the CDR3, the DNA is TGTGCCATCAGTGACAGGGCACAAGTCTACGAGCAGTACTTC. This sequence encodes CAISDRAQVYEQYF.

V and J are TRBV25-1 and TRBJ2-3, with TRBD2 identical over 9 bases. Germline CDR1 is MGHDK and CDR2 is SYGVNS. The length of the CDR3 is 12 residues. V was clipped by 8 bases and J by 11 bases; unmatched bases: 8. The CDR3 DNA is TGTGCCAGCGGAAAGTCTAGCGGGGAGCAGTATTTT. Translation: CASGKSSGEQYF.

V gene TRBV6-5 combines with J gene TRBJ2-1; 9 positions agree with TRBD1. V was pared by 8 bases and J by 1 base, with 0 bases of the junction left unmatched. Germline-derived CDR1 and CDR2 are MNHEY and SVGAGI. The CDR3 covers 13 residues. CDR3 nucleotide sequence: TGTGCCAGCGGGACAGGGTCCTACAATGAGCAGTTCTTC. Translated: CASGTGSYNEQFF.

The chain has TRBV9 and TRBJ1-6, with TRBD1 matching over 8 bases. In germline, CDR1 is SGDLS, CDR2 YYNGEE. The CDR3 covers 17 residues. With 3 bases clipped from V and 7 bases from J, the junction kept 12 bases outside the gene matches. The CDR3 sequence: CASSGSYDRGRNSPLHF. CDR3 sequence (DNA): TGTGCCAGCAGCGGAAGTTACGACAGGGGTCGGAATTCACCCCTCCACTTT.

The chain carries TRBV5-6 and TRBJ2-6; 7 bases are a match to TRBD1. This CDR3 spans 18 amino acids. Germline-derived CDR1 and CDR2 are SGHDT and YYEEEE. The trim removed 1 base at V and 1 base at J, leaving 8 bases unmatched. The CDR3 DNA reads as TGTGCCAGCAGCTTGACGCCAGGGGGAAGATCTGGGGCCAACGTCCTGACTTTC. Amino acids: CASSLTPGGRSGANVLTF.

The chain is built from TRBV2 and TRBJ1-5; 7 nucleotides match TRBD1. The CDR3 is 15 residues long. V lost 6 bases, J lost 3 bases, and 8 bases stayed unmatched. Germline CDR1 is SNHLY and CDR2 is FYNNEI. The CDR3 DNA reads TGTGCCAGCAGGGACCACAGGGGCAACAATCAGCCCCAGCATTTT. Translation gives CASRDHRGNNQPQHF.

This sequence joins TRBV24-1 and TRBJ2-7, with 9 bases fitting TRBD1. There are 14 residues in the CDR3. CDR1 KGHDR and CDR2 SFDVKD come from the germline V gene. V gave up 4 bases and J gave up 5 bases; unmatched junction bases: 5. CDR3 nucleotide sequence: TGTGCCACCAGTGAAGGGACAGGGTGGGACGAGCAGTACTTC. This gives the protein CATSEGTGWDEQYF.

The chain has TRBV7-8 and TRBJ2-7, with 8 nucleotides matching TRBD1. Losses at the gene ends were 5 bases for V and 1 base for J; bases not matched to a gene: 7. The germline V gene encodes CDR1 SGHVS and CDR2 FQNEAQ. The CDR3 totals 15 residues. CDR3 DNA: TGTGCCAGCAGCCTCGGGACAGGCCTTTCCTACGAGCAGTACTTC. Amino acid sequence: CASSLGTGLSYEQYF.